This is a list of T cell receptor beta chains from one sample in a study of blood T cell repertoires in COVID-19. Some clones are missing from TCRdb's copy, which holds only in-frame ones; the method was immunoSEQ multiplex PCR. Here the sample spans approximately 250,000 clones, approximately 88% being singletons. Source material: PBMCs or T cells enriched from blood (not recorded which). These receptors were taken from a woman in her thirties or forties with acute COVID-19. CDR3s include the opening cysteine and the closing phenylalanine or tryptophan. A D gene is named only where the DNA matches it firmly. Clone size is shown for a subset of rows, as once, few, many or a class of expanded clone.

V gene: TRBV7-2; J gene: TRBJ2-2; clone size: -; D gene: TRBD2; CDR3 DNA: TGTGCCAGCAGCGCGTGGACTAGCGGGATTTCCGGGGAGCTGTTTTTT; CDR3 protein: CASSAWTSGISGELFF
V gene: TRBV7-2; J gene: TRBJ1-3; clone size: many; D gene: -; CDR3 DNA: TGTGCCAGCAGCTTAGATAGCGGCACTGGAAACACCATATATTTT; CDR3 protein: CASSLDSGTGNTIYF
V gene: TRBV2; J gene: TRBJ1-1; clone size: -; D gene: -; CDR3 DNA: TGTGCCAGCAGACCGGGTGTTGAAGCTTTCTTT; CDR3 protein: CASRPGVEAFF
V gene: TRBV2; J gene: TRBJ2-5; clone size: few; D gene: -; CDR3 DNA: TGTGCCAGCAAAACAGGGACTAACCAAGAGACCCAGTACTTC; CDR3 protein: CASKTGTNQETQYF
V gene: TRBV7-2; J gene: TRBJ2-2; clone size: -; D gene: TRBD2; CDR3 DNA: TGTGCCAGCAGCTTAGTCTCTAGCGGATACACCGGGGAGCTGTTTTTT; CDR3 protein: CASSLVSSGYTGELFF
V gene: TRBV4-2; J gene: TRBJ2-1; clone size: -; D gene: TRBD2; CDR3 DNA: TGTGCCAGCAGTCGAGCGGCTAGCGGGGGGAATGAGCAGTTCTTC; CDR3 protein: CASSRAASGGNEQFF
V gene: TRBV7-8; J gene: TRBJ1-2; clone size: few; D gene: -; CDR3 DNA: TGTGCCAGCAGCTCGAGGGGGAACTATGGCTACACCTTC; CDR3 protein: CASSSRGNYGYTF
V gene: TRBV5-1; J gene: TRBJ1-2; clone size: -; D gene: TRBD1; CDR3 DNA: TGCGCCAGCAGCTTATCCGGGACAGGGAGGATAACTGGCTACACCTTC; CDR3 protein: CASSLSGTGRITGYTF
V gene: TRBV11-2; J gene: TRBJ1-5; clone size: -; D gene: -; CDR3 DNA: TGTGCCAGCAGCTTAGACAGGGGAATTCTGCCCCAGCATTTT; CDR3 protein: CASSLDRGILPQHF
V gene: TRBV2; J gene: TRBJ1-1; clone size: -; D gene: TRBD1; CDR3 DNA: TGTGCCAGCAGGGGACAGGGTTACACTGAAGCTTTCTTT; CDR3 protein: CASRGQGYTEAFF
V gene: TRBV27; J gene: TRBJ1-5; clone size: -; D gene: -; CDR3 DNA: TGTGCCAGCAGTTCTAGGGGGGGACTCAGCAATCAGCCCCAGCATTTT; CDR3 protein: CASSSRGGLSNQPQHF
V gene: TRBV6-2/TRBV6-3; J gene: TRBJ1-5; clone size: -; D gene: -; CDR3 DNA: TGTGCCAGCAGTTACGTTCGGGGGAGCAATCAGCCCCAGCATTTT; CDR3 protein: CASSYVRGSNQPQHF
V gene: TRBV5-4; J gene: TRBJ2-1; clone size: many; D gene: -; CDR3 DNA: TGTGCCAGCAGCCAGGCACTCTACAATGAGCAGTTCTTC; CDR3 protein: CASSQALYNEQFF
V gene: TRBV6-2/TRBV6-3; J gene: TRBJ2-7; clone size: -; D gene: TRBD2; CDR3 DNA: TGTGCCAGCAGTTACTCGGGGACTACCTTCTACGAGCAGTACTTC; CDR3 protein: CASSYSGTTFYEQYF
V gene: TRBV23-1; J gene: TRBJ2-1; clone size: -; D gene: TRBD2; CDR3 DNA: TGCGCCAAAAGCCCGGGACTAGCGGCCGACTACAATGAGCAGTTCTTC; CDR3 protein: CAKSPGLAADYNEQFF
V gene: TRBV30; J gene: TRBJ2-3; clone size: -; D gene: TRBD2; CDR3 DNA: TGTGCCTGGTCCGGACTAGCGGGGGGTGTGGGTACGCAGTATTTT; CDR3 protein: CAWSGLAGGVGTQYF
V gene: TRBV27; J gene: TRBJ1-2; clone size: -; D gene: -; CDR3 DNA: TGTGCCAGCAGTTTATCCCGGGGGGCTGTGGGCTACACCTTC; CDR3 protein: CASSLSRGAVGYTF
V gene: TRBV19; J gene: TRBJ1-5; clone size: -; D gene: -; CDR3 DNA: TGTGCCAGTAGTCCCGGAGGGGAGCAGCCCCAGCATTTT; CDR3 protein: CASSPGGEQPQHF
V gene: TRBV12-3/TRBV12-4; J gene: TRBJ2-3; clone size: -; D gene: -; CDR3 DNA: TGTGCCAGCAGTTCCATTAGCTTAGATACGCAGTATTTT; CDR3 protein: CASSSISLDTQYF
V gene: TRBV4-3; J gene: TRBJ1-2; clone size: -; D gene: -; CDR3 DNA: TGCGCCAGCAGCCGAGCGGACAGCGCAAACTATGGCTACACCTTC; CDR3 protein: CASSRADSANYGYTF
V gene: TRBV29-1; J gene: TRBJ2-3; clone size: few; D gene: -; CDR3 DNA: TGCAGCGTTGAGGGCGGGATGGTATCAGATACGCAGTATTTT; CDR3 protein: CSVEGGMVSDTQYF
V gene: TRBV4-1; J gene: TRBJ1-2; clone size: -; D gene: -; CDR3 DNA: TGCGCCAGCAGCCAGGCTGACTCCTATGGCTACACCTTC; CDR3 protein: CASSQADSYGYTF
V gene: TRBV9; J gene: TRBJ1-1; clone size: -; D gene: -; CDR3 DNA: TGTGCCAGCAGCGTAGGGGCGGGGAATACTGAAGCTTTCTTT; CDR3 protein: CASSVGAGNTEAFF
V gene: TRBV6-2/TRBV6-3; J gene: TRBJ2-2; clone size: -; D gene: TRBD1; CDR3 DNA: TGTGCCAGCAGTTCGCCCTCTTTACAGGGGGCGAGAACCGGGGAGCTGTTTTTT; CDR3 protein: CASSSPSLQGARTGELFF
V gene: TRBV5-4; J gene: TRBJ1-4; clone size: -; D gene: -; CDR3 DNA: TGTGCCAGCAGCTTAAGACAGGCGGGAGATAATGAAAAACTGTTTTTT; CDR3 protein: CASSLRQAGDNEKLFF
V gene: TRBV7-2; J gene: TRBJ2-7; clone size: -; D gene: TRBD2; CDR3 DNA: TGTGCCAGCAGCTTAGAATTCGGGGGGGGCCTCTACGAGCAGTACTTC; CDR3 protein: CASSLEFGGGLYEQYF
V gene: TRBV19; J gene: TRBJ1-2; clone size: few; D gene: -; CDR3 DNA: TGTGCCAGTAGCTTGACAGACACCCGTTATGGCTACACCTTC; CDR3 protein: CASSLTDTRYGYTF
V gene: TRBV4-3; J gene: TRBJ2-2; clone size: -; D gene: -; CDR3 DNA: TGCGCCAGCAGCCAAGAGGGGGGGCACACCGGGGAGCTGTTTTTT; CDR3 protein: CASSQEGGHTGELFF
V gene: TRBV7-2; J gene: TRBJ2-1; clone size: -; D gene: TRBD2; CDR3 DNA: TGTGCCAGCAGCGTTAGCGGGACCCTCTACAATGAGCAGTTCTTC; CDR3 protein: CASSVSGTLYNEQFF
V gene: TRBV7-9; J gene: TRBJ2-7; clone size: -; D gene: -; CDR3 DNA: TGTGCCAGCAGCTCAACAGACTACGAGCAGTACTTC; CDR3 protein: CASSSTDYEQYF
V gene: TRBV9; J gene: TRBJ2-6; clone size: -; D gene: -; CDR3 DNA: TGTGCCAGCAGCGCCGAGGGGGCCAACGTCCTGACTTTC; CDR3 protein: CASSAEGANVLTF
V gene: TRBV7-2; J gene: TRBJ2-2; clone size: -; D gene: -; CDR3 DNA: TGTGCCATCCAAGCCCGGGTGGTCGGGGAGCTGTTTTTT; CDR3 protein: CAIQARVVGELFF
V gene: TRBV2; J gene: TRBJ2-2; clone size: -; D gene: -; CDR3 DNA: TGTGCCAGCAGTGGAGGTACCAGGGCGGCCGGGGAGCTGTTTTTT; CDR3 protein: CASSGGTRAAGELFF
V gene: TRBV11-2; J gene: TRBJ1-3; clone size: -; D gene: -; CDR3 DNA: TGTGCCAGCAGCTTAGCTAGCTCTGGAAACACCATATATTTT; CDR3 protein: CASSLASSGNTIYF
V gene: TRBV5-6; J gene: TRBJ2-5; clone size: few; D gene: -; CDR3 DNA: TGTGCCAGCAGCTCATCATGGGCCCCGGAGACCCAGTACTTC; CDR3 protein: CASSSSWAPETQYF